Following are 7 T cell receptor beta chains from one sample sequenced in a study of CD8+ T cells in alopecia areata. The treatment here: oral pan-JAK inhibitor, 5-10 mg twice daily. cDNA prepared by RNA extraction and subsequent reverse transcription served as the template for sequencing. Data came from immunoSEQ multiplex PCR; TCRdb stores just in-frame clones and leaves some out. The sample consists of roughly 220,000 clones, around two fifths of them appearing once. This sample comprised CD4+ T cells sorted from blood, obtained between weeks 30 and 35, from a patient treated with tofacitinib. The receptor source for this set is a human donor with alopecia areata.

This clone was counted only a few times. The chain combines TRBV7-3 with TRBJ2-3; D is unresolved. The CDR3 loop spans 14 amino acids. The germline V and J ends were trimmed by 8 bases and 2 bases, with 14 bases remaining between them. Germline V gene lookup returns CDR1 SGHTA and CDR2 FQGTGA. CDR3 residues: CASGLGKSTDTQYF. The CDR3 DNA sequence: TGTGCCAGCGGATTGGGTAAATCCACAGATACGCAGTATTTT.

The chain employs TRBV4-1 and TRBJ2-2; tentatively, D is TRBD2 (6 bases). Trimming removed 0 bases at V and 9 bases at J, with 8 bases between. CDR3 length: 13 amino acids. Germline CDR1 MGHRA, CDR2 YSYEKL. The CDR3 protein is CASSQDRGRELFF. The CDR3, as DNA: TGCGCCAGCAGCCAAGATCGCGGGAGGGAGCTGTTTTTT.

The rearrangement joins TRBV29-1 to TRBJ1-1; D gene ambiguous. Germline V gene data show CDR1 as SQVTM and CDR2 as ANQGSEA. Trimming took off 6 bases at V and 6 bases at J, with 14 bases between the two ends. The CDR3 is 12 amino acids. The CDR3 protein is CSVSGELPEAFF. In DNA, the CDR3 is TGCAGCGTCTCCGGGGAACTCCCTGAAGCTTTCTTT.

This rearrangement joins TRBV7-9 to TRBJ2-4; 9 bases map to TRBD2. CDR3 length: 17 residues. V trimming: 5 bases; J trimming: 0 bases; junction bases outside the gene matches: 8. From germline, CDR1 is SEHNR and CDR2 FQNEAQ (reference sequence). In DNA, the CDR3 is TGTGCCAGCAGCCCGCGACTAGCGGATCTAGCCAAAAACATTCAGTACTTC. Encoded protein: CASSPRLADLAKNIQYF.

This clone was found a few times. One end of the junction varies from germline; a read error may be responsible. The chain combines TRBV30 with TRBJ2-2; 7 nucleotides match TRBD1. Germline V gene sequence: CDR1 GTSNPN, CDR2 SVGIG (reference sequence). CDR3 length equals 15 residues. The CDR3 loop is CAWSVWDSNIGELFF. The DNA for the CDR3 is TGTGCCTGGAGTGTGTGGGACAGTAACATCGGGGAGCTGTTTTTT. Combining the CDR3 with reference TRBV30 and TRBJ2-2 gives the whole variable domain SQTIHQWPATLVQPVGSPLSLECTVEGTSNPNLYWYRQAAGRGLQLLFYSVGIGQISSEVPQNLSASRPQDRQFILSSKKLLLSDSGFYLCAWSVWDSNIGELFFGEGSRLTVL.

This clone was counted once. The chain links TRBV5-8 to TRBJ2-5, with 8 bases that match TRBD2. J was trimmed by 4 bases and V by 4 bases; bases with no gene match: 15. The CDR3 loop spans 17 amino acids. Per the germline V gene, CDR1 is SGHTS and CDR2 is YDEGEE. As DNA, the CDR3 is TGTGCCAGCAGCCTGTTCACATCAGGGGCGGGAGGAGAGACCCAGTACTTC. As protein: CASSLFTSGAGGETQYF.

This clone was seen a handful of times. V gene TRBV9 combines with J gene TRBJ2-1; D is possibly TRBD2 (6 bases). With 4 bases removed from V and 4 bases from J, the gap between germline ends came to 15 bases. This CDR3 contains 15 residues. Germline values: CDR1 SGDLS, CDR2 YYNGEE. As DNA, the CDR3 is TGTGCCAGCAGCTTACTAGCCCTATCATACAATGAGCAGTTCTTC. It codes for CASSLLALSYNEQFF.